The 7 T cell receptor beta chains reported below all come from one sample, sequenced in a study of shared clonotypes between healthy human individuals. Data came from immunoSEQ multiplex PCR; TCRdb stores just in-frame clones and leaves some out. The table includes some 1,900,000 clones, approximately 95% detected once. The naive CD8 subset, CD45RO-negative cells positively selected for CCR7, excluded terminally differentiated effector memory CD45RA+ cells. The sample was naive CD8+ T cells sorted from blood. The receptors were sampled from a man in his late teens or twenties in good health.

This clone has just one count. The chain links TRBV4-1 to TRBJ2-7, with D possibly TRBD2 on 6 matching bases. Germline V lookup: CDR1 MGHRA, CDR2 YSYEKL. This CDR3 is 17 amino acids long. V was pared by 3 bases and J by 0 bases, with 18 bases between. The CDR3 region has the DNA TGCGCCAGCAGCCAGACCAGGGTCCGGGGGAGCTCCTACGAGCAGTACTTC. This translates into CASSQTRVRGSSYEQYF.

This clone was observed a few times. The sample carries other DNA sequences with the same CDR3. V and J are TRBV4-1 and TRBJ2-2; D not certain. The CDR3 totals 11 residues. Germline V gene lookup returns CDR1 MGHRA and CDR2 YSYEKL. Trimming shortened V by 4 bases and J by 8 bases, and 5 bases separated the two germline ends. This CDR3 reads CASSPPGELFF. The CDR3 nucleotides read TGCGCCAGCAGCCCCCCTGGGGAGCTGTTTTTT.

This clone appeared a single time. The chain recombines TRBV7-9 with TRBJ1-2; weak D call: TRBD1 (5 bases). Germline loops: CDR1 SEHNR, CDR2 FQNEAQ (reference sequence). The CDR3 is 14 residues long. V was shortened by 5 bases and J by 8 bases, with 18 bases between the two germline ends. Here the CDR3 DNA reads TGTGCCAGCAGCCCCTGGGGGTCGTTTTCGGGCTACACCTTC. Its translation: CASSPWGSFSGYTF.

The chain joins TRBV2 to TRBJ1-5; possible D gene TRBD1, 5 bases. Trimming removed 3 bases at V and 3 bases at J, with 9 bases between. Germline CDR1 and CDR2: SNHLY and FYNNEI. This CDR3 has 14 residues. The CDR3, as DNA: TGTGCCAGCAGTGAGGCGGGACTCAATCAGCCCCAGCATTTT. Amino acid sequence: CASSEAGLNQPQHF.

This clone came up once. The rearrangement joins TRBV4-2 to TRBJ2-7; D ambiguous. This CDR3 contains 13 residues. The ends were cut back, 1 base at V and 6 bases at J, with 10 bases in the middle. The V gene's germline CDR1 is LGHNA and CDR2 YNFKEQ. The CDR3 spells CASSQGQVGEQYF. Written as DNA, the CDR3 is TGTGCCAGCAGCCAAGGTCAGGTCGGCGAGCAGTACTTC.

Here the CDR3 reads CASSFPGTGGTGGPQETQYF. The CDR3 bases are TGTGCCAGCAGTTTTCCCGGGACAGGGGGAACGGGGGGGCCCCAAGAGACCCAGTACTTC. The chain couples TRBV28 to TRBJ2-5; 11 positions match TRBD1. The CDR3 has 20 residues. V shed 3 bases, J shed 1 base, and the junction held 16 bases outside the gene matches. Germline V gene sequence: CDR1 MDHEN, CDR2 SYDVKM.

The chain recombines TRBV15 with TRBJ2-4; a weak D match, TRBD2 (5 bases). Trimming took 9 bases from V and 1 from J, leaving 16 bases between them. The germline V gene has CDR1 LNHNV and CDR2 YYDKDF (reference sequence). The CDR3 is made up of 15 amino acids. CDR3 amino acids: CATSVEGSAKNIQYF. In DNA form, the CDR3 reads TGTGCCACGTCGGTCGAGGGCTCGGCCAAAAACATTCAGTACTTC. Together with reference TRBV15 and TRBJ2-4, the CDR3 gives the full variable domain: DAMVIQNPRYQVTQFGKPVTLSCSQTLNHNVMYWYQQKSSQAPKLLFHYYDKDFNNEADTPDNFQSRRPNTSFCFLDIRSPGLGDTAMYLCATSVEGSAKNIQYFGAGTRLSVL.